A selection of T cell receptor beta chains follows, all from one sample in a study of CD8 T cells in Susac syndrome. MiXCR, applied by TCRdb to the immunoSEQ multiplex PCR reads, yields one record per CDR3 protein. The repertoire holds about 120,000 distinct CDR3 sequences, 85% to 95% seen once, with about 0.098% in the top ten. The sample was CD4+ T cells from PBMCs. All receptors derive from a human donor in good health. Each CDR3 is given with its conserved first and last residue. A D gene is named only where the DNA matches it firmly. For some rows the clone size is stated as once, few or many, or as a class when expanded; others skip it.

v_call: TRBV27
clone_size: .
d_call: .
j_call: TRBJ2-3
cdr3_nt: TGTGCCAGCAGTTTTGCGGGACTCCACACAGATACGCAGTATTTT
cdr3_aa: CASSFAGLHTDTQYF

v_call: TRBV6-6
clone_size: .
d_call: TRBD2
j_call: TRBJ2-5
cdr3_nt: TGTGCCAGCAGCAGAAGTCGACTAGCCGGCGGAGAGACCCAGTACTTC
cdr3_aa: CASSRSRLAGGETQYF

v_call: TRBV6-5
clone_size: .
d_call: TRBD2
j_call: TRBJ2-1
cdr3_nt: TGTGCCAGCAGTTACTCGGCGAGGACTAGGTATGAGCAGTTCTTC
cdr3_aa: CASSYSARTRYEQFF

v_call: TRBV7-2
clone_size: .
d_call: .
j_call: TRBJ2-7
cdr3_nt: TGTGCCAGCAGCTTCTCCCCGAACTACGAGCAGTACTTC
cdr3_aa: CASSFSPNYEQYF

v_call: TRBV20-1
clone_size: .
d_call: TRBD2
j_call: TRBJ2-1
cdr3_nt: TGCAGTGCAAAAGCGGGAGGGGTTCACAATGAGCAGTTCTTC
cdr3_aa: CSAKAGGVHNEQFF

v_call: TRBV5-4
clone_size: .
d_call: TRBD2
j_call: TRBJ2-2
cdr3_nt: TGTGCCAGCAGCTTGGGACTAGCGGGCATGGCCGGGGAGCTGTTTTTT
cdr3_aa: CASSLGLAGMAGELFF

v_call: TRBV15
clone_size: .
d_call: .
j_call: TRBJ1-2
cdr3_nt: TGTGCCACCAGCAGAGAGAAGGGCACTAACTATGGCTACACCTTC
cdr3_aa: CATSREKGTNYGYTF

v_call: TRBV14
clone_size: .
d_call: .
j_call: TRBJ1-2
cdr3_nt: TGTGCCAGCAGCCAGGGAGGTGCCAACTATGGCTACACCTTC
cdr3_aa: CASSQGGANYGYTF

v_call: TRBV6-5
clone_size: .
d_call: .
j_call: TRBJ1-2
cdr3_nt: TGTGCCAGCAGCCCCCCCGGGGGCGTCTATGGCTACACCTTC
cdr3_aa: CASSPPGGVYGYTF

v_call: TRBV4-3
clone_size: .
d_call: TRBD1
j_call: TRBJ1-1
cdr3_nt: TGCGCCAGCAGCCCAGGACAGGCGGGGGACACTGAAGCTTTCTTT
cdr3_aa: CASSPGQAGDTEAFF

v_call: TRBV6-6
clone_size: .
d_call: .
j_call: TRBJ2-5
cdr3_nt: TGTGCCAGCAGTGACCAAGAGACCCAGTACTTC
cdr3_aa: CASSDQETQYF

v_call: TRBV3-1
clone_size: .
d_call: .
j_call: TRBJ2-7
cdr3_nt: TGTGCCAGCAGCTTCGGACAGAAGGCCTACGAGCAGTACTTC
cdr3_aa: CASSFGQKAYEQYF

v_call: TRBV18
clone_size: .
d_call: TRBD1
j_call: TRBJ1-4
cdr3_nt: TGTGCCAGCTCAGCCAACAGGGGTGGTGAAAAACTGTTTTTT
cdr3_aa: CASSANRGGEKLFF

v_call: TRBV30
clone_size: .
d_call: .
j_call: TRBJ2-1
cdr3_nt: TGTGCCTGGAGTGCTTTAGGGGCGGCGGAGCAGTTCTTC
cdr3_aa: CAWSALGAAEQFF

v_call: TRBV18
clone_size: .
d_call: .
j_call: TRBJ1-3
cdr3_nt: TGTGCCAGCTCACCCTGGAGCCTGGCGGGTGAGGGTTCTGGAAACACCATATATTTT
cdr3_aa: CASSPWSLAGEGSGNTIYF

v_call: TRBV4-3
clone_size: .
d_call: TRBD1
j_call: TRBJ1-4
cdr3_nt: TGCGCCAGCAGCCAAGAGGGGACAGGGCCTGAAAAACTGTTTTTT
cdr3_aa: CASSQEGTGPEKLFF

v_call: TRBV27
clone_size: once
d_call: .
j_call: TRBJ1-3
cdr3_nt: TGTGCCAGCAGCCCGCTTCCCGGGACCCTATATTTT
cdr3_aa: CASSPLPGTLYF

v_call: TRBV20-1
clone_size: .
d_call: .
j_call: TRBJ2-7
cdr3_nt: TGCAGTGCTCCCCTCCCAGGACTTCCCTACGAGCAGTACTTC
cdr3_aa: CSAPLPGLPYEQYF

v_call: TRBV29-1
clone_size: .
d_call: .
j_call: TRBJ2-5
cdr3_nt: TGCAGCGTCGCAGGAAAAGAGACCCAGTACTTC
cdr3_aa: CSVAGKETQYF

v_call: TRBV12-3/TRBV12-4
clone_size: once
d_call: .
j_call: TRBJ1-5
cdr3_nt: TGTGCCAGCAGTCTCGGAGGATATCAGCCCCAGCATTTT
cdr3_aa: CASSLGGYQPQHF

v_call: TRBV5-1
clone_size: .
d_call: TRBD1
j_call: TRBJ1-1
cdr3_nt: TGCGCCAGCAGCTCCAGGACAGGTATGAACACTGAAGCTTTCTTT
cdr3_aa: CASSSRTGMNTEAFF

v_call: TRBV14
clone_size: .
d_call: .
j_call: TRBJ2-2
cdr3_nt: TGTGCCAGCAGCCATGGGGAAACCGGGGAGCTGTTTTTT
cdr3_aa: CASSHGETGELFF

v_call: TRBV19
clone_size: .
d_call: .
j_call: TRBJ2-5
cdr3_nt: TGTGCCAGTAGTTCCCGGGACTCCCAAGAGACCCAGTACTTC
cdr3_aa: CASSSRDSQETQYF

v_call: TRBV9
clone_size: .
d_call: .
j_call: TRBJ2-4
cdr3_nt: TGTGCCAGCAGCCCTCGTATCGGAGGGGGGAACATTCAGTACTTC
cdr3_aa: CASSPRIGGGNIQYF

v_call: TRBV6-2/TRBV6-3
clone_size: .
d_call: .
j_call: TRBJ2-4
cdr3_nt: TGTGCCAGCAGCAACAGGACGGTCGTTTTCATTCAGTACTTC
cdr3_aa: CASSNRTVVFIQYF

v_call: TRBV19
clone_size: .
d_call: .
j_call: TRBJ1-1
cdr3_nt: TGTGCCAGTAGTTGGGTTGGGACTGAAGCTTTCTTT
cdr3_aa: CASSWVGTEAFF

v_call: TRBV7-2
clone_size: once
d_call: TRBD2
j_call: TRBJ2-1
cdr3_nt: TGTGCCAGCACTCCCGGGACTAGCAGGTACAATGAGCAGTTCTTC
cdr3_aa: CASTPGTSRYNEQFF